These 14 T cell receptor beta chains came from one sample sequenced in a study of cytomegalovirus exposure and HLA in healthy donors. PCR used 60 Vbeta primers and 13 Jbeta primers. Using immunoSEQ multiplex PCR, the repertoire was profiled, and TCRdb retains in-frame clones only, with some absent. Of about 120,000 clones in the sample, about 83% are singletons; the top ten hold 2.7%. The sample consisted of PBMCs. These receptors originate from a woman aged 35 to 49 in good health and CMV-seropositive.

J is TRBJ2-5 and V is TRBV5-4; tentative D call: TRBD2 (5 bases). The germline CDR1 and CDR2 sequences are SGHNT and YYREEE (reference sequence). The CDR3 extends over 15 amino acids. Trimming shortened V by 0 bases and J by 5 bases, and 14 bases separated the two germline ends. The CDR3 spells CASSLAGRRRETQYF. The CDR3 nucleotides read TGTGCCAGCAGCTTGGCGGGCAGAAGGAGGGAGACCCAGTACTTC.

The chain joins TRBV27 to TRBJ2-5, with 8 bases aligning to TRBD1. The J call may be faulty, since TRBJ2-7 better matches the DNA end. Germline V lookup: CDR1 MNHEY, CDR2 SMNVEV (reference sequence). The CDR3 contains 15 residues. The CDR3 region is CASHGQGPTAREQYF. The CDR3 DNA follows: TGTGCCAGCCATGGACAGGGCCCCACTGCCCGCGAGCAGTACTTC.

This clone has more than one count but fewer than ten. The V gene is TRBV5-1, the J gene TRBJ1-6; TRBD1 matches 10 bases. This CDR3 region has 18 residues. Germline CDR1 reads SGHRS; CDR2 reads YFSETQ. The V segment lost 4 bases and the J segment 9 bases; nucleotides outside the gene matches: 16. The CDR3 nucleotides are TGCGCCAGCAGCGGCCGGGACAGGGGTTTCGTAGTTGGTTCACCCCTCCACTTT. This encodes CASSGRDRGFVVGSPLHF.

The chain is built from TRBV19 and TRBJ1-5; 7 nucleotides agree with TRBD1. The CDR3 sequence is 13 residues long. The V and J ends lost 7 bases and 4 bases, in that order; junction bases with no gene match: 4. CDR1 and CDR2 from the germline V gene are LNHDA and SQIVND (reference sequence). The CDR3 sequence: CASKNRGNQPQHF. CDR3 bases: TGTGCCAGTAAAAACAGGGGTAATCAGCCCCAGCATTTT.

The chain carries TRBV6-6 and TRBJ2-3; TRBD2 is a possible D gene (6 bases). Germline V gene data show CDR1 as MNHNY and CDR2 as SVGAGI (reference sequence). Trimming stripped 9 bases from V and 2 bases from J, with 15 bases between. CDR3 length: 14 amino acids. The CDR3 region is CASSSGLLTDTQYF. The CDR3 coding sequence is TGTGCCAGTTCATCGGGACTCCTCACAGATACGCAGTATTTT.

The rearrangement uses TRBV30 and TRBJ2-7; tentatively, D is TRBD2 (7 bases). Trimming took off 2 bases at V and 7 bases at J, with 18 bases between the two ends. CDR3 length equals 14 residues. Germline V gene data show CDR1 as GTSNPN and CDR2 as SVGIG (reference sequence). The CDR3 bases are TGTGCCTGGAGTAGGGGGGGCCCGACGGGGGAGCAGTACTTC. Its protein is CAWSRGGPTGEQYF.

The chain combines TRBV30 with TRBJ2-7; 7 nucleotides line up with TRBD1. V trimming: 3 bases; J trimming: 5 bases; junction bases outside the gene matches: 4. The CDR3 length is 12 residues. Germline values: CDR1 GTSNPN, CDR2 SVGIG (reference sequence). The CDR3 spells CAWSRQGHEQYF. The CDR3 region has the DNA TGTGCCTGGAGCCGACAGGGTCACGAGCAGTACTTC.

The genes are TRBV25-1 and TRBJ2-1, with TRBD1 matching over 11 bases. The CDR3 has 16 amino acids. The V gene's germline CDR1 is MGHDK and CDR2 SYGVNS. Losses at the gene ends were 5 bases for V and 7 bases for J; bases not matched to a gene: 10. As DNA, the CDR3 is TGTGCCAGCAGTAAAGGACAGGGGGCGGACGAGAATGAGCAGTTCTTC. Amino acids: CASSKGQGADENEQFF.

V usage is TRBV5-8 and J usage is TRBJ2-5, with TRBD2 matching 7 bases. The CDR3 spans 16 residues. Germline V gene lookup returns CDR1 SGHTS and CDR2 YDEGEE. The V segment lost 1 base and the J segment 2 bases; nucleotides outside the gene matches: 8. The CDR3 nucleotides are TGTGCCAGCAGCTTGCTGGGGGAGGGACTACAAGAGACCCAGTACTTC. Amino acids: CASSLLGEGLQETQYF.

This clone showed up just once. The chain joins TRBV7-9 to TRBJ1-4; TRBD1 matches 9 bases. The CDR3 covers 14 residues. V shed 5 bases, J shed 7 bases, and the junction held 5 bases outside the gene matches. The germline V gene has CDR1 SEHNR and CDR2 FQNEAQ (reference sequence). CDR3 sequence: CASSQTGGGEKLFF. In nucleotides, the CDR3 is TGTGCCAGCAGCCAGACAGGGGGAGGTGAAAAACTGTTTTTT.

The chain is built from TRBV11-2 and TRBJ1-1; TRBD1 agrees at 9 bases. The germline V gene has CDR1 SGHAT and CDR2 FQNNGV. The CDR3 totals 15 residues. V dropped 5 bases and J dropped 5; count of bases not matched to a gene: 9. CDR3: CASSPTNRGQTEAFF. CDR3 nucleotide sequence: TGTGCCAGCAGCCCGACTAACAGGGGGCAAACTGAAGCTTTCTTT.

The rearrangement joins TRBV27 to TRBJ2-6, with 7 bases lining up with TRBD1. V was clipped by 5 bases and J by 4 bases; unmatched bases: 5. The CDR3 has 15 amino acids. Looked up from germline, CDR1 is MNHEY and CDR2 is SMNVEV (reference sequence). CDR3 protein: CASSKWGQGANVLTF. CDR3 nucleotides: TGTGCCAGCAGTAAATGGGGACAGGGGGCCAACGTCCTGACTTTC.

The J gene is TRBJ2-3, the V gene TRBV5-1; D is perhaps TRBD2 (5 bases). The V gene's germline CDR1 is SGHRS and CDR2 YFSETQ. Deletions cut 4 bases from V and 6 bases from J, with 12 bases between. This CDR3 is 13 amino acids long. The CDR3 coding sequence is TGCGCCAGCAGCCCAGGAGGTTTTGATACGCAGTATTTT. It yields the protein CASSPGGFDTQYF.

The chain couples TRBV9 to TRBJ1-1; D unclear. V lost 0 bases to trimming and J lost 2 bases, with 11 bases between them. The CDR3 runs 15 residues. Germline V gives CDR1 SGDLS, CDR2 YYNGEE. CDR3 nucleotides: TGTGCCAGCAGCGTAGAATCAGGTTTCAACACTGAAGCTTTCTTT. Translated, it gives CASSVESGFNTEAFF.